Each of the 2 T cell receptor beta chains below was sequenced from the same sample in a study of CD8 T cells in ankylosing spondylitis. TCRdb reprocessed the 5' RACE reads with MiXCR, giving one entry per CDR3 protein. This sample has 200,000 to 250,000 distinct CDR3 sequences, with less than 9.5% found just once. Sequencing was carried out using blood, either unsorted or a sorted T cell fraction (not recorded which). The receptors come from a female donor with ankylosing spondylitis or in good health (not recorded which).

This clonotype appeared many times. The chain couples TRBV5-1 to TRBJ2-1; D may be TRBD2 (5 bases). Germline CDR1 reads SGHRS; CDR2 reads YFSETQ. Between the trimmed V and J ends, which lost 4 bases and 0 bases, there was a span of 11 bases. The length of the CDR3 is 15 residues. As DNA, the CDR3 is TGCGCCAGCAGCCCGGAGGCGGACTCCTACAATGAGCAGTTCTTC. Translated, it gives CASSPEADSYNEQFF.

Many counts were recorded for this clonotype. The chain couples TRBV29-1 to TRBJ2-3; a possible D gene is TRBD2 (5 bases). The CDR3 is 13 residues long. V lost 7 bases and J lost 0, with 11 bases in between. CDR1 is SQVTM and CDR2 is ANQGSEA in the germline V gene. The CDR3 sequence is CSDGILSTDTQYF. The CDR3 nucleotides read TGCAGCGACGGGATCCTTAGCACAGATACGCAGTATTTT.